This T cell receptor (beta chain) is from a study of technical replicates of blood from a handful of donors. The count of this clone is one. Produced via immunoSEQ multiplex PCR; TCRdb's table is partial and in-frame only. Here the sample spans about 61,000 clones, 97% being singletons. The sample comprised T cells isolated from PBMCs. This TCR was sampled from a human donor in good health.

CDR3 sequence reads: CASSLPLTGSYEQYF. CDR3 DNA: TGTGCCAGCAGCTTGCCCCTGACAGGGAGCTACGAGCAGTACTTC. The V gene is TRBV5-6, the J gene TRBJ2-7; 7 bases agree with TRBD1. V lost 1 base, J lost 3 bases, and 7 bases stayed unmatched. The CDR3 spans 15 residues. CDR1 SGHDT and CDR2 YYEEEE come from the germline V gene.